This entry features one T cell receptor (beta chain) sequence. V gave up 7 bases and J gave up 5 bases; unmatched junction bases: 6. The CDR3 is made up of 14 amino acids. Germline V CDR1 and CDR2: MNHEY, SMNVEV (reference sequence). Self-reported history from a screening survey and questionnaire set each donor's cohort. Resolution of symptoms, clearance, or two negative PCRs was present in recovered Cohort 3 donors. The data originate from a study of blood T cell repertoires in COVID-19. Study-wide context: Sources were T cells, B-cell-depleted T cells, or PBMCs; the material itself was cDNA or gDNA.

Source study methods: Estimated nucleated cell counts came from reference gene primer amplification. Method: immunoSEQ multiplex PCR; TCRdb's copy keeps in-frame clones and lacks some. For V, J and clone size, that table is used; D and trimming come from the DNA. Seen here are hundreds of thousands of clones, roughly 91% observed once, and the top ten hold approximately 9.5%. The V gene is TRBV27, the J gene TRBJ1-5, with TRBD1 matching 9 bases. The sample was PBMCs or T cells enriched from blood (not recorded which). This TCR came from a middle-aged man who had recovered from COVID-19. The CDR3 DNA reads as TGTGCCAGCACTAAAACAGGGGGCCATCAGCCCCAGCATTTT. Translating it yields CASTKTGGHQPQHF.